A single sample is the source of the 26 T cell receptor beta chains below, sequenced in a study of blood T cell repertoires in COVID-19. The assay was immunoSEQ multiplex PCR, and TCRdb's table has in-frame clones only and misses some. The table shows about 200,000 clones, with approximately 94% occurring only once. Material for sequencing was peripheral blood. The receptor set was obtained from a man aged 25-45 years with COVID-19, enrolled during active disease.

This clone was picked up one time. V gene TRBV13 combines with J gene TRBJ1-4; 8 bases fit TRBD1. Trimming cost V 7 bases and J 6 bases; bases outside gene matches: 4. Germline assignment: CDR1 PRHDT and CDR2 FYEKMQ (reference sequence). CDR3 size: 13 residues. CDR3 bases: TGTGCCAGCAAGGTGACAGGGGATGAAAAACTGTTTTTT. Translated, it gives CASKVTGDEKLFF.

The chain uses TRBV30 and TRBJ1-1; tentatively, D is TRBD1 (5 bases). The length of the CDR3 is 15 residues. V lost 0 bases and J 2 bases, leaving 13 bases between the germline ends. CDR1 and CDR2 (germline): GTSNPN, SVGIG (reference sequence). The CDR3 reads CAWSVPPGGNTEAFF. CDR3 in DNA: TGTGCCTGGAGTGTACCCCCCGGGGGAAACACTGAAGCTTTCTTT.

The gene calls are TRBV6-5 and TRBJ2-5; possibly TRBD2 for D (6 bases). This CDR3 has 15 residues. Looked up from germline, CDR1 is MNHEY and CDR2 is SVGAGI. The V gene lost 0 bases and the J gene lost 5 bases, with 13 bases spanning the gap. CDR3: CASSYSKGTRETQYF. In DNA, the CDR3 is TGTGCCAGCAGTTACTCGAAAGGGACTCGGGAGACCCAGTACTTC.

CDR3 residues: CAVSSSGITDTQYF. In DNA form, the CDR3 reads TGTGCCGTGTCATCTAGCGGGATAACAGATACGCAGTATTTT. V usage is TRBV6-5 and J usage is TRBJ2-3, with TRBD2 identical over 9 bases. Germline assignment: CDR1 MNHEY and CDR2 SVGAGI. The CDR3 is 14 amino acids. With V trimmed by 11 bases and J by 3 bases, 9 bases remained unmatched.

The J gene is TRBJ2-1, the V gene TRBV5-1; D is possibly TRBD1 (6 bases). Germline V gene data show CDR1 as SGHRS and CDR2 as YFSETQ. This CDR3 has 16 residues. Trimming removed 4 bases from V and 2 bases from J, with 16 bases in between. The CDR3 DNA is TGCGCCAGCAGCCAGCCAACAGGGCAGGCCTACAATGAGCAGTTCTTC. Protein sequence: CASSQPTGQAYNEQFF. The entire variable domain, with the rest obtained from reference TRBV5-1 and TRBJ2-1, is as follows: KAGVTQTPRYLIKTRGQQVTLSCSPISGHRSVSWYQQTPGQGLQFLFEYFSETQRNKGNFPGRFSGRQFSNSRSEMNVSTLELGDSALYLCASSQPTGQAYNEQFFGPGTRLTVL.

CDR3 sequence (DNA): TGCGCCAGCAGTCAACCAATCTACGGGGAGATCGATCAGCCCCAGCATTTT. This encodes CASSQPIYGEIDQPQHF. The chain couples TRBV23-1 to TRBJ1-5; D gene unclear. TRBV23-1 is treated as an ORF (open reading frame) with a function not yet certain. This CDR3 spans 17 amino acids. The V end lost 2 bases, the J end lost 5 bases, and 19 bases lay between the germline ends.

The chain uses TRBV3-1 (or the pseudogene TRBV3-2) and TRBJ1-2; D is uncertain. CDR3 length: 17 amino acids. Germline CDR1 is LGHDT and CDR2 is YNNKEL (reference sequence). The V end lost 1 base, the J end lost 0 bases, and 15 bases lay between the germline ends. CDR3 in DNA: TGTGCCAGCAGCCAAGGGAGGCAGCTCCACTCTAACTATGGCTACACCTTC. This gives the protein CASSQGRQLHSNYGYTF.

The CDR3 sequence is CASSEPRGQGGNTIYF. The CDR3 DNA is TGTGCCAGCAGTGAGCCCAGGGGGCAAGGTGGAAACACCATATATTTT. The V call is TRBV25-1, the J call TRBJ1-3; 8 bases are a match to TRBD1. Germline V gene sequence: CDR1 MGHDK, CDR2 SYGVNS. J was trimmed by 3 bases and V by 3 bases; bases with no gene match: 7. The CDR3 runs to 16 residues.

The J gene is TRBJ2-7, the V gene TRBV5-6; D not certain. The CDR3 extends over 13 amino acids. The germline V and J ends were trimmed by 0 bases and 4 bases, with 8 bases remaining between them. Germline V gives CDR1 SGHDT, CDR2 YYEEEE. As DNA, the CDR3 is TGTGCCAGCAGCTTGGGGCAGTTTTACGAGCAGTACTTC. Amino acid sequence: CASSLGQFYEQYF.

The J gene is TRBJ2-2, the V gene TRBV6-1; 7 nucleotides agree with TRBD1. There are 14 residues in the CDR3. Germline trimming cut 3 bases from V and 4 bases from J; bases unmatched to any gene: 2. Germline V gene sequence: CDR1 MNHNS, CDR2 SASEGT. CDR3: CASSETGSTGELFF. Here the CDR3 DNA reads TGTGCCAGCAGTGAGACAGGGAGCACCGGGGAGCTGTTTTTT.

The chain has TRBV19 and TRBJ2-1, with D uncertain. V dropped 8 bases and J dropped 7 bases, with 9 bases sitting between them. The CDR3 has 11 residues. Germline CDR1 and CDR2: LNHDA and SQIVND (reference sequence). CDR3 sequence: CASSRSNEQFF. CDR3 coding DNA: TGTGCCAGTTCCCGGAGTAATGAGCAGTTCTTC. Together with reference TRBV19 and TRBJ2-1, the CDR3 gives the full variable domain: DGGITQSPKYLFRKEGQNVTLSCEQNLNHDAMYWYRQDPGQGLRLIYYSQIVNDFQKGDIAEGYSVSREKKESFPLTVTSAQKNPTAFYLCASSRSNEQFFGPGTRLTVL.

J is TRBJ2-7 and V is TRBV20-1; perhaps TRBD1 as D (6 bases). Germline V CDR1 and CDR2: DFQATT, SNEGSKA (reference sequence). Trimming took off 4 bases at V and 4 bases at J, with 8 bases between the two ends. The CDR3 sequence is 11 residues long. CDR3 sequence: CSATTGYEQYF. In DNA, the CDR3 is TGCAGTGCTACGACAGGATACGAGCAGTACTTC.

The chain links TRBV7-2 to TRBJ1-4; no firm D call. Germline V lookup: CDR1 SGHTA, CDR2 FQGNSA. V was cut by 1 base and J by 4 bases, with 10 bases left in between. The CDR3 runs 15 residues. The CDR3 DNA sequence: TGTGCCAGCAGCTTAGGCGGGGTGGTTAATGAAAAACTGTTTTTT. It yields the protein CASSLGGVVNEKLFF.

This clone was observed once. The chain is built from TRBV10-3 and TRBJ1-2; 10 positions match TRBD1. This CDR3 is 13 amino acids long. J was trimmed by 11 bases and V by 4 bases; bases with no gene match: 7. Germline assignment: CDR1 ENHRY and CDR2 SYGVKD. The CDR3 sequence: CAISVGDRGSYTF. The CDR3 DNA sequence: TGTGCCATCAGTGTAGGGGACAGGGGCTCTTACACCTTC.

The J gene is TRBJ1-5, the V gene TRBV3-1 (or the pseudogene TRBV3-2); 9 bases match TRBD1. The CDR3 contains 15 residues. Germline V CDR1 and CDR2: LGHDT, YNNKEL (reference sequence). Unmatched junction bases numbered 7, after V lost 4 bases and J lost 6 bases. The CDR3: CASSRGQGGGQPQHF. The CDR3 DNA reads as TGTGCCAGCAGCCGGGGACAGGGTGGAGGTCAGCCCCAGCATTTT.

The chain is built from TRBV7-9 and TRBJ1-6, with D unclear. Germline V gene data show CDR1 as SEHNR and CDR2 as FQNEAQ (reference sequence). The ends were cut back, 0 bases at V and 7 bases at J, with 19 bases in the middle. The CDR3 consists of 18 residues. The CDR3 protein is CASSLAPPGSASNSPLHF. As DNA, the CDR3 is TGTGCCAGCAGCTTAGCGCCCCCAGGCTCTGCCTCAAATTCACCCCTCCACTTT.

As to this clone: Other DNA sequences of this sample code for an identical CDR3. The chain combines TRBV9 with TRBJ2-1; 7 bases agree with TRBD2. Germline CDR1 SGDLS, CDR2 YYNGEE. V trimming: 0 bases; J trimming: 3 bases; junction bases outside the gene matches: 3. This CDR3 is built from 15 residues. The CDR3 nucleotides read TGTGCCAGCAGCGTAGTGGGCGGGAGCTACAATGAGCAGTTCTTC. Amino acids: CASSVVGGSYNEQFF.

The genes are TRBV28 and TRBJ1-5; 8 bases line up with TRBD1. V was clipped by 4 bases and J by 4 bases; unmatched bases: 3. The CDR3 totals 14 residues. Germline values: CDR1 MDHEN, CDR2 SYDVKM. Here the CDR3 reads CASSSTGGNQPQHF. The CDR3 nucleotides are TGTGCCAGCAGTTCAACAGGGGGGAATCAGCCCCAGCATTTT. The whole variable domain, remainder taken from reference TRBV28 and TRBJ1-5, is DVKVTQSSRYLVKRTGEKVFLECVQDMDHENMFWYRQDPGLGLRLIYFSYDVKMKEKGDIPEGYSVSREKKERFSLILESASTNQTSMYLCASSSTGGNQPQHFGDGTRLSIL.

J is TRBJ2-1 and V is TRBV5-4; 9 bases are a match to TRBD2. V trimming: 0 bases; J trimming: 10 bases; junction bases outside the gene matches: 8. The CDR3 is 15 amino acids. Germline lookup yields CDR1 SGHNT and CDR2 YYREEE (reference sequence). The CDR3 loop is CASSLGAGGPREQFF. DNA for the CDR3: TGTGCCAGCAGCTTGGGTGCGGGGGGGCCAAGGGAGCAGTTCTTC.

The sample holds one count of this clone. The chain couples TRBV2 to TRBJ1-2; no clear D gene. Trimming took off 4 bases at V and 4 bases at J, with 10 bases between the two ends. CDR1 is SNHLY, CDR2 FYNNEI, per germline. The CDR3 totals 13 residues. CDR3 sequence reads: CASSVGSGYGYTF. Written as DNA, the CDR3 is TGTGCCAGCAGTGTTGGTAGCGGCTATGGCTACACCTTC.

This clone was seen just once. The chain employs TRBV3-1 (or the pseudogene TRBV3-2) and TRBJ2-2; D not certain. Trimming stripped 4 bases from V and 5 bases from J, with 5 bases between. Germline assignment: CDR1 LGHDT and CDR2 YNNKEL (reference sequence). CDR3 size: 12 residues. Here the CDR3 reads CASSPQTGELFF. For the CDR3, the DNA is TGTGCCAGCAGCCCCCAGACCGGGGAGCTGTTTTTT.

The chain uses TRBV5-1 and TRBJ1-6; TRBD1 matches at 12 bases. The CDR3 is 17 amino acids. J gave up 9 bases and V 2 bases, and 9 bases lay outside the gene matches. The germline CDR1 and CDR2 sequences are SGHRS and YFSETQ. CDR3 protein: CASSFGTGGAGPSPLHF. CDR3 DNA sequence: TGCGCCAGCAGCTTTGGGACAGGGGGCGCAGGACCTTCACCCCTCCACTTT. Full variable domain (outside the CDR3, taken from reference TRBV5-1 and TRBJ1-6): KAGVTQTPRYLIKTRGQQVTLSCSPISGHRSVSWYQQTPGQGLQFLFEYFSETQRNKGNFPGRFSGRQFSNSRSEMNVSTLELGDSALYLCASSFGTGGAGPSPLHFGNGTRLTVT.

CDR3 protein: CASSHRQGNTEAFF. As DNA, the CDR3 is TGTGCCAGCAGCCACAGACAGGGGAACACTGAAGCTTTCTTT. The genes are TRBV3-1 (or the pseudogene TRBV3-2) and TRBJ1-1, with 7 bases matching TRBD1. V trimming: 3 bases; J trimming: 1 base; junction bases outside the gene matches: 2. CDR1 and CDR2 from the germline V gene are LGHDT and YNNKEL (reference sequence). There are 14 residues in the CDR3.

The CDR3 sequence: CASSESTGWGYTF. The DNA for the CDR3 is TGTGCCAGCAGTGAATCGACAGGGTGGGGCTACACCTTC. The V call is TRBV25-1, the J call TRBJ1-2; 7 bases are a match to TRBD1. CDR1 is MGHDK and CDR2 is SYGVNS in the germline V gene. This CDR3 contains 13 residues. V lost 1 base and J lost 8; bases outside the gene matches: 4.

The gene calls are TRBV27 and TRBJ2-2, with D uncertain. CDR1 and CDR2 (germline): MNHEY, SMNVEV (reference sequence). CDR3 length: 13 amino acids. V lost 3 bases and J lost 1, with 3 bases in between. CDR3 bases: TGTGCCAGCAGTTTTCAGAACACCGGGGAGCTGTTTTTT. Encoded protein: CASSFQNTGELFF.

The chain is built from TRBV19 and TRBJ1-4, with D perhaps TRBD1 (6 bases). Germline values: CDR1 LNHDA, CDR2 SQIVND (reference sequence). V was clipped by 5 bases and J by 4 bases, with 11 bases between them. CDR3 length: 14 amino acids. Written as DNA, the CDR3 is TGTGCCAGTAGTCCCACAGGGTATAATGAAAAACTGTTTTTT. It translates to CASSPTGYNEKLFF. Drawing the rest from reference TRBV19 and TRBJ1-4, the complete variable domain is DGGITQSPKYLFRKEGQNVTLSCEQNLNHDAMYWYRQDPGQGLRLIYYSQIVNDFQKGDIAEGYSVSREKKESFPLTVTSAQKNPTAFYLCASSPTGYNEKLFFGSGTQLSVL.